This is a list of T cell receptor beta chains from one sample in a study of T cell responses to AZD1222 COVID-19 vaccine. Sequenced by immunoSEQ multiplex PCR; TCRdb stores in-frame clones only, minus some. Seen here are about 56,000 clones, more than 75% observed once, and the top ten hold approximately 16%. The sample in question was peripheral blood, obtained on day 0 of AZD1222 vaccination. The receptors originated from an adult in good health. Both conserved end residues are part of each CDR3. The D gene is left open where the match is weak.

TRBV19,TRBJ1-6,TRBD1,CASSDLGQGNSPLHF,TGTGCCAGTAGTGATCTTGGACAGGGTAATTCACCCCTCCACTTT
TRBV28,TRBJ1-2,-,CAIDGGLGYTF,TGTGCCATCGACGGAGGTCTTGGCTACACCTTC
TRBV5-4,TRBJ2-7,TRBD1,CASSRHTGGNEQYF,TGTGCCAGCAGCCGTCATACAGGGGGTAACGAGCAGTACTTC
TRBV7-3,TRBJ2-1,TRBD2,CASSPRGAGEDNEQFF,TGTGCCAGCAGCCCCCGGGGAGCGGGAGAAGACAATGAGCAGTTCTTC
TRBV2,TRBJ2-3,TRBD1,CASSSGQGVVDTQYF,TGTGCCAGCAGTTCCGGACAGGGGGTAGTGGATACGCAGTATTTT
TRBV7-2,TRBJ1-4,TRBD1,CASSTRTGDEKLFF,TGTGCCAGCAGCACCCGGACAGGGGATGAAAAACTGTTTTTT
TRBV7-6,TRBJ2-7,TRBD2,CASSILAGEATYEQYF,TGTGCCAGCAGCATCTTAGCGGGAGAGGCGACCTACGAGCAGTACTTC
TRBV28,TRBJ2-7,-,CASSHPRAGETEQYF,TGTGCCAGCAGTCACCCCAGGGCAGGGGAGACCGAGCAGTACTTC
TRBV28,TRBJ1-1,-,CASSSPRGGNTEAFF,TGTGCCAGCAGTTCCCCCCGGGGGGGGAACACTGAAGCTTTCTTT
TRBV28,TRBJ2-5,-,CASSTQGVGQETQYF,TGTGCCAGCAGCACCCAGGGTGTGGGCCAAGAGACCCAGTACTTC